The clone carrying this T cell receptor beta chain is a singleton in its sample. The antigen is unknown. This table comes from immunoSEQ multiplex PCR, and its TCRdb copy is limited to in-frame clones, with some not included. In the table there are 1,400,000 or so clones, about 98.5% of which are singletons. The data were taken from a study of shared clonotypes between healthy human individuals. Findings and caveats of the study: Some naive CD4 clonotypes, about 5.5%, turned up in common across a few donors. Larger richness was generally estimated for naive than memory subsets.

V was trimmed by 3 bases and J by 9 bases, leaving 15 bases between them. Germline assignment: CDR1 SGHAT and CDR2 FQNNGV. This CDR3 has 14 residues. The sequenced material came from naive CD4+ T cells sorted from blood. Subset described: CD45RA+ positively selected. The rearrangement joins TRBV11-2 to TRBJ2-1; weak D call: TRBD2 (5 bases). This receptor was identified in a man under 40 in good health. DNA for the CDR3: TGTGCCAGCAGCTTCGAACTATGGGCGGGTGAGCAGTTCTTC. It is translated as CASSFELWAGEQFF.